Listed below are T cell receptor beta chains from one sample, sequenced in a study of OX40 agonist ivuxolimab in advanced cancers. Assay used: immunoSEQ multiplex PCR; TCRdb lists only in-frame clones, some missing. This table has around 86,000 clones, more than 80% appearing once. The input for sequencing was CD4+ or CD8+ T cells sorted from blood, taken in a trial of the OX40 agonist ivuxolimab. Source of these receptors: an adult with an advanced solid tumor such as melanoma, head and neck, liver or kidney cancer. CDR3s leave out the opening cysteine and the closing phenylalanine or tryptophan. Each record gives: CDR3 length, V gene, CDR3 protein.

cdr3_length: 13
v_call: TRBV25-1
cdr3_aa: ASSGDPTYPYEQY

cdr3_length: 12
v_call: TRBV5-4
cdr3_aa: ASTQGGGRTEAF

cdr3_length: 9
v_call: TRBV6-5
cdr3_aa: ASSSRYEQY

cdr3_length: 11
v_call: TRBV7-8
cdr3_aa: ASSLARPDKLF

cdr3_length: 13
v_call: TRBV6-5
cdr3_aa: ASRLRGVPSYEQY

cdr3_length: 12
v_call: TRBV6-1
cdr3_aa: ASSGGGGGETQY

cdr3_length: 11
v_call: TRBV7-2
cdr3_aa: ASSLKSGTPAF

cdr3_length: 13
v_call: TRBV4-2
cdr3_aa: ASSHIAGDVFEQY

cdr3_length: 11
v_call: TRBV30
cdr3_aa: AWTLWAGNTIY

cdr3_length: 13
v_call: TRBV6-1
cdr3_aa: ASSGGTGGTSPLH

cdr3_length: 13
v_call: TRBV29-1
cdr3_aa: SVEEFQGGTGELF

cdr3_length: 11
v_call: TRBV28
cdr3_aa: ASSSTLQGDYT

cdr3_length: 12
v_call: TRBV9
cdr3_aa: ASSVGQANYGYT

cdr3_length: 13
v_call: TRBV9
cdr3_aa: ASSGTGSSNQPQH

cdr3_length: 10
v_call: TRBV2
cdr3_aa: ASSQRAGGYT

cdr3_length: 11
v_call: TRBV18
cdr3_aa: ASSPDRDDEAF

cdr3_length: 13
v_call: TRBV6-1
cdr3_aa: ASSEAQGGPDTQY

cdr3_length: 13
v_call: TRBV19
cdr3_aa: ASSAMGAGSYEQY

cdr3_length: 11
v_call: TRBV4-2
cdr3_aa: ASSQESETSPY

cdr3_length: 14
v_call: TRBV4-3
cdr3_aa: ASSQQTGTVNTEAF

cdr3_length: 14
v_call: TRBV6-5
cdr3_aa: ASSYSSDSSYNEQF

cdr3_length: 10
v_call: TRBV2
cdr3_aa: ASSGQENEQF

cdr3_length: 13
v_call: TRBV18
cdr3_aa: ASSPRAGSDTEAF

cdr3_length: 12
v_call: TRBV18
cdr3_aa: ASSPRGDNTEAF

cdr3_length: 12
v_call: TRBV6-5
cdr3_aa: ASSYQATNEKLF

cdr3_length: 10
v_call: TRBV7-3
cdr3_aa: ASSLGIGELF

cdr3_length: 13
v_call: TRBV19
cdr3_aa: ASSIDLGPRETQY

cdr3_length: 11
v_call: TRBV29-1
cdr3_aa: SVREQVNQPQH

cdr3_length: 11
v_call: TRBV5-1
cdr3_aa: ASSLPTMDEQY

cdr3_length: 11
v_call: TRBV6-1
cdr3_aa: ASRNRVGGELF

cdr3_length: 11
v_call: TRBV6-5
cdr3_aa: ASVRTADNEQF

cdr3_length: 13
v_call: TRBV6-1
cdr3_aa: ASSELYVNNEKLF

cdr3_length: 12
v_call: TRBV5-6
cdr3_aa: ASSPQGVGEKLF

cdr3_length: 12
v_call: TRBV18
cdr3_aa: ASSPGGSSGELF

cdr3_length: 16
v_call: TRBV21-1
cdr3_aa: ASSKGGLIESSRNTIY

cdr3_length: 12
v_call: TRBV4-3
cdr3_aa: ASSPLGGTDTQY

cdr3_length: 13
v_call: TRBV15
cdr3_aa: ATSRDRGGQETQY

cdr3_length: 15
v_call: TRBV7-2
cdr3_aa: ASSLIRGPVVNTEAF

cdr3_length: 15
v_call: TRBV7-9
cdr3_aa: ASSNYPAGTGGSGYT

cdr3_length: 11
v_call: TRBV7-2
cdr3_aa: ASSLRGVDTQY

cdr3_length: 13
v_call: TRBV7-4
cdr3_aa: ASSLARRSSYGYT

cdr3_length: 11
v_call: TRBV4-1
cdr3_aa: ASSRVGANVLT

cdr3_length: 11
v_call: TRBV5-4
cdr3_aa: ASSPEGGEKLF

cdr3_length: 10
v_call: TRBV28
cdr3_aa: ASSSFGTEAF

cdr3_length: 12
v_call: TRBV4-1
cdr3_aa: ASSPQGFREKLF

cdr3_length: 10
v_call: TRBV10-3
cdr3_aa: ASDTGGHGYT

cdr3_length: 11
v_call: TRBV6-1
cdr3_aa: ASSEKMAGSQY

cdr3_length: 13
v_call: TRBV12-5
cdr3_aa: ASGLGRDRFYEQY

cdr3_length: 12
v_call: TRBV5-4
cdr3_aa: ASSWEQSGGEAF

cdr3_length: 11
v_call: TRBV28
cdr3_aa: ASRGTGVYGYT

cdr3_length: 15
v_call: TRBV18
cdr3_aa: ASSPFRDPGGFNEQF

cdr3_length: 14
v_call: TRBV6-5
cdr3_aa: ASSYSEGQGLTEAF

cdr3_length: 13
v_call: TRBV5-1
cdr3_aa: ASSTGQGGNSPLH

cdr3_length: 11
v_call: TRBV6-6
cdr3_aa: ATRGRGTGELF

cdr3_length: 15
v_call: TRBV5-1
cdr3_aa: ASSLDTRTGNTGELF